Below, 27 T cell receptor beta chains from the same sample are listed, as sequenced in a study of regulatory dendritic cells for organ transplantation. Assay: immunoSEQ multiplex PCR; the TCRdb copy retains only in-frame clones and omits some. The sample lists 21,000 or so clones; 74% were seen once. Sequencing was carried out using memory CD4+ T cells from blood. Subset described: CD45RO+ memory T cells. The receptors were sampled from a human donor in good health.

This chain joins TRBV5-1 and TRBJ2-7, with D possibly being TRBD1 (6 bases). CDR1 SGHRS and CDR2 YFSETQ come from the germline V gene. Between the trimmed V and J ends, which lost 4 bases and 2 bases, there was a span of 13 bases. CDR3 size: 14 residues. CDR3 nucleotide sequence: TGCGCCAGCAGCGAGATGACAGGTACCTACGAGCAGTACTTC. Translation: CASSEMTGTYEQYF.

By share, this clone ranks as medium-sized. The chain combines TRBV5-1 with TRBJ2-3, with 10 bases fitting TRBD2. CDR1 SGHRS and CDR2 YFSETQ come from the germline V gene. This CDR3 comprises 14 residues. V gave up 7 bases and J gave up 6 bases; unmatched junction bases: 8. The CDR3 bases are TGCGCCAGCCGTCCGGGACTAGCGTTGGATACGCAGTATTTT. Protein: CASRPGLALDTQYF.

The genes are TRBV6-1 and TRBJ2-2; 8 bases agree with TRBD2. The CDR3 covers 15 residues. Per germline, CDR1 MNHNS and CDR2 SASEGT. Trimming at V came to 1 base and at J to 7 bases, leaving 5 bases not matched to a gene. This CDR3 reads CASSEGTSHNGELFF. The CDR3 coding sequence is TGTGCCAGCAGTGAAGGGACTAGCCATAACGGGGAGCTGTTTTTT.

The CDR3 protein is CASSNSGTGFYNEQFF. The CDR3 DNA follows: TGTGCCAGCAGCAACTCCGGGACAGGGTTCTACAATGAGCAGTTCTTC. V usage is TRBV11-2 and J usage is TRBJ2-1; 9 nucleotides align to TRBD1. The V gene's germline CDR1 is SGHAT and CDR2 FQNNGV. V shed 5 bases, J shed 3 bases, and the junction held 8 bases outside the gene matches. The CDR3 spans 16 residues.

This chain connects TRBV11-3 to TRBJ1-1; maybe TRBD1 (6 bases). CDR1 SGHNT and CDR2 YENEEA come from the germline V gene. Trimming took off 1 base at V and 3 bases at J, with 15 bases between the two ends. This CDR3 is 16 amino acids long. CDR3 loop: CASSLGRGGVYTEAFF. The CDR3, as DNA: TGTGCCAGCAGCTTAGGGAGGGGGGGGGTCTACACTGAAGCTTTCTTT. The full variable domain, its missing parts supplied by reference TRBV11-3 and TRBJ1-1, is EAGVVQSPRYKIIEKKQPVAFWCNPISGHNTLYWYLQNLGQGPELLIRYENEEAVDDSQLPKDRFSAERLKGVDSTLKIQPAELGDSAVYLCASSLGRGGVYTEAFFGQGTRLTVV.

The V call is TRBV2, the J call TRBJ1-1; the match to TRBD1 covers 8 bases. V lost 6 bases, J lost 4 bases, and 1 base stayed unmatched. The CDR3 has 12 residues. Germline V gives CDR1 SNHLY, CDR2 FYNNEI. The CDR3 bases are TGTGCCAGCAGAACAGGGGGCACTGAAGCTTTCTTT. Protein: CASRTGGTEAFF.

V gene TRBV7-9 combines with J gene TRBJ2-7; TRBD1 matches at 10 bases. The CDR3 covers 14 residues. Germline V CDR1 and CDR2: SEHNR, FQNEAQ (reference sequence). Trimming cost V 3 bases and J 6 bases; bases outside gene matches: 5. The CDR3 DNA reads TGTGCCAGCAGCTTCACGGACAGGGGGTCCGAGCAGTACTTC. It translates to CASSFTDRGSEQYF.

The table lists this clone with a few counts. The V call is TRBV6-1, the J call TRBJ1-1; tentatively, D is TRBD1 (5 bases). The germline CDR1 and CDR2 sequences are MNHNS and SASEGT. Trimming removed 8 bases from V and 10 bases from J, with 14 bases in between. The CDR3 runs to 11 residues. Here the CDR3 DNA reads TGTGCCAGCCAACAGGTTCTCGGAGCTTTCTTT. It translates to CASQQVLGAFF.

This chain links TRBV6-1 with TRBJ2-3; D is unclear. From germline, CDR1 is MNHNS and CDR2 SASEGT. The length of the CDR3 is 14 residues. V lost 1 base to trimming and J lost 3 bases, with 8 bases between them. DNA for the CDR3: TGTGCCAGCAGTGAAGGCGGCGGAACAGATACGCAGTATTTT. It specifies CASSEGGGTDTQYF.

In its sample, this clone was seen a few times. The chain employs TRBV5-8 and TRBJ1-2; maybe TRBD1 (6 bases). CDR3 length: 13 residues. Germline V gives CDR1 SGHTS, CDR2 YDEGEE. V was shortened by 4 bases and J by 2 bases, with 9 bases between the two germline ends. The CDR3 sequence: CASSPDRNYGYTF. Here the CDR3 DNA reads TGTGCCAGCAGCCCGGACAGAAACTATGGCTACACCTTC. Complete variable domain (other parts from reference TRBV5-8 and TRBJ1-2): EAGVTQSPTHLIKTRGQQATLRCSPISGHTSVYWYQQALGLGLQFLLWYDEGEERNRGNFPPRFSGRQFPNYSSELNVNALELEDSALYLCASSPDRNYGYTFGSGTRLTVV.

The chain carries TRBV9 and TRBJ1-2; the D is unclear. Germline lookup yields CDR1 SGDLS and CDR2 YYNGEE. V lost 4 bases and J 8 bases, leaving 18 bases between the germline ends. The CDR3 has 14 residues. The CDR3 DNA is TGTGCCAGCAGCCTGGCGGAGCCCTACGGCGGCTACACCTTC. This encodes CASSLAEPYGGYTF.

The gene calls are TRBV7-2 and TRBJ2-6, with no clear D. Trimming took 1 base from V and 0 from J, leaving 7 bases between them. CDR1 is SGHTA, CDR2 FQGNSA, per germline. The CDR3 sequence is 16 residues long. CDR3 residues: CASSLVLASGANVLTF. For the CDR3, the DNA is TGTGCCAGCAGCTTAGTTTTGGCCTCTGGGGCCAACGTCCTGACTTTC.

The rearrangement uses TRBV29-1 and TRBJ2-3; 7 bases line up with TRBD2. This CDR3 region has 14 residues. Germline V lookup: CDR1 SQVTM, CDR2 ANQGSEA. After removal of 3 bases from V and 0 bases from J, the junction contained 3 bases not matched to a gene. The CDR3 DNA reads TGCAGCGTTGACGGGGGGTATAGCACAGATACGCAGTATTTT. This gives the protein CSVDGGYSTDTQYF.

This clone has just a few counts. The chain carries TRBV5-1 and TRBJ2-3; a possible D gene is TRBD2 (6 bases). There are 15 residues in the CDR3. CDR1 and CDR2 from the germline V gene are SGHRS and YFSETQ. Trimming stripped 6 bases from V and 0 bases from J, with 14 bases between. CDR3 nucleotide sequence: TGCGCCAGCACCTCAGGCGGGGCAAGCACAGATACGCAGTATTTT. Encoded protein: CASTSGGASTDTQYF.

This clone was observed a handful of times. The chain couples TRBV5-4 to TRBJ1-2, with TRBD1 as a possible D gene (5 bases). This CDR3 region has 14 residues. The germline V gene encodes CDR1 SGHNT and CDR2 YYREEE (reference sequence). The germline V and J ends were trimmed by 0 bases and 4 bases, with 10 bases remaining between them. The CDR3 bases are TGTGCCAGCAGCTTGGCTGACAGATCCTATGGCTACACCTTC. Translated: CASSLADRSYGYTF.

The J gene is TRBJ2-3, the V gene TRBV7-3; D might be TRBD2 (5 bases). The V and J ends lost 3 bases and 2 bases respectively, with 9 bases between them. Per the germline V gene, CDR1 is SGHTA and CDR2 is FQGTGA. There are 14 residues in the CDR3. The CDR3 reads CASSLRASTDTQYF. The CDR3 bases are TGTGCCAGCAGCTTGCGGGCTTCCACAGATACGCAGTATTTT. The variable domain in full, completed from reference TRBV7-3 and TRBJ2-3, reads GAGVSQTPSNKVTEKGKYVELRCDPISGHTALYWYRQSLGQGPEFLIYFQGTGAADDSGLPNDRFFAVRPEGSVSTLKIQRTERGDSAVYLCASSLRASTDTQYFGPGTRLTVL.

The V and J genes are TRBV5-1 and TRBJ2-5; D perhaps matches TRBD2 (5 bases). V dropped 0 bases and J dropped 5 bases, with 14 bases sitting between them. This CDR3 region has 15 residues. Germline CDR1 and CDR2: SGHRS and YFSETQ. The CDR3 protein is CASSLGSRGLETQYF. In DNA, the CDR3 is TGCGCCAGCAGCTTGGGCAGCCGGGGTCTCGAGACCCAGTACTTC.

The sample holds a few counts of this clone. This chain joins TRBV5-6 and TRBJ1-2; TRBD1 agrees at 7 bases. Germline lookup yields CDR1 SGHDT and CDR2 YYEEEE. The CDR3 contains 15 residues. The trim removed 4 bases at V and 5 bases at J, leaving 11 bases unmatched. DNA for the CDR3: TGTGCCAGCAGCAGAGACAGGGTGGTTGGGTATGGCTACACCTTC. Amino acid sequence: CASSRDRVVGYGYTF.

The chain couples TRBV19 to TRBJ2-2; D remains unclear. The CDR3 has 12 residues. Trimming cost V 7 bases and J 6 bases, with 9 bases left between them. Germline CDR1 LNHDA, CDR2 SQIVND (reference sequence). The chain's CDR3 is CASTLRAGELFF. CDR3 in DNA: TGTGCCAGTACGCTACGGGCCGGGGAGCTGTTTTTT.

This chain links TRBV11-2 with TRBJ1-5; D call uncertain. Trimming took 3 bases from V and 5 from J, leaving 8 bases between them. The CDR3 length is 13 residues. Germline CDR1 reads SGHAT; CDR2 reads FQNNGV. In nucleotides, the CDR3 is TGTGCCAGCAGCTTGTGGGAGGATCAGCCCCAGCATTTT. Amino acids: CASSLWEDQPQHF.

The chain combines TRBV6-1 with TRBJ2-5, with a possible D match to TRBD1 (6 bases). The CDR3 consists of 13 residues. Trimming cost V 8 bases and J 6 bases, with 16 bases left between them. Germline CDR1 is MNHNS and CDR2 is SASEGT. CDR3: CASRGQTLKTQYF. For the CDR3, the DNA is TGTGCCAGCCGAGGACAGACTCTCAAGACCCAGTACTTC.

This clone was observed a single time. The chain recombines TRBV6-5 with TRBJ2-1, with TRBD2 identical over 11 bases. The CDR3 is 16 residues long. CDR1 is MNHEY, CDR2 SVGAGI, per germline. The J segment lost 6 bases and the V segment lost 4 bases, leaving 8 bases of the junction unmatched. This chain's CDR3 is CASSSAGLAVGNEQFF. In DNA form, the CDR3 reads TGTGCCAGCAGTTCCGCGGGACTAGCGGTTGGCAATGAGCAGTTCTTC.

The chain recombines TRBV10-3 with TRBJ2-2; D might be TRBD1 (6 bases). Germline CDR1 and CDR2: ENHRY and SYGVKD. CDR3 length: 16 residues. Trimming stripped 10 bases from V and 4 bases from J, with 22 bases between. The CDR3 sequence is CATGDTNLRGTGELFF. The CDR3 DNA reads TGTGCCACTGGGGACACCAACTTGCGAGGCACCGGGGAGCTGTTTTTT.

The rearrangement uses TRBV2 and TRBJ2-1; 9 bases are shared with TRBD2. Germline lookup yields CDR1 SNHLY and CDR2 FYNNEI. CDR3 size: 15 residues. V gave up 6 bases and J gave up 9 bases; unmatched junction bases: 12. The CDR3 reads CASRRIAGGYSEQFF. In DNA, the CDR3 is TGTGCCAGCAGGCGTATTGCGGGGGGGTATAGTGAGCAGTTCTTC.

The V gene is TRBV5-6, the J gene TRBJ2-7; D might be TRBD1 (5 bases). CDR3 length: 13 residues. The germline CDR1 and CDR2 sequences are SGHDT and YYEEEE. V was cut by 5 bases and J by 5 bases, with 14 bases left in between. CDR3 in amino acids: CASRFKRGNEQYF. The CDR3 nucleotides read TGTGCCAGCAGATTTAAAAGGGGCAACGAGCAGTACTTC.

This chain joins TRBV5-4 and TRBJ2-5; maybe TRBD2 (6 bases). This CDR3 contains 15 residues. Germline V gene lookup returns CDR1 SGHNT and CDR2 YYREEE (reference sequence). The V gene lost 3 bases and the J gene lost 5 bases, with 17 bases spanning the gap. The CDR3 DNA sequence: TGTGCCAGCAGCTCGGGCCGAACTAGCTTCGAGACCCAGTACTTC. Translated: CASSSGRTSFETQYF.

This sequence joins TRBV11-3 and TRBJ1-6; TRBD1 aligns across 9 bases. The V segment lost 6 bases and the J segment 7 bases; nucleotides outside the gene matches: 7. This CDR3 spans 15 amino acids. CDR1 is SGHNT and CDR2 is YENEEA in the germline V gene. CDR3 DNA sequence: TGTGCCAGCAGACGGGGGACAGGGACAAATTCACCCCTCCACTTT. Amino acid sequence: CASRRGTGTNSPLHF.